A selection of T cell receptor beta chains follows, all from one sample in a study of OX40 agonist ivuxolimab in advanced cancers. Clones were sequenced by immunoSEQ multiplex PCR, and TCRdb holds only the in-frame ones, with some missing. Counted here are around 80,000 clones, about 88% occurring once; the ten biggest clones make up more than 0.6%. This specimen was CD4+ or CD8+ T cells sorted from blood, taken in a trial of the OX40 agonist ivuxolimab. These receptors came from an adult with an advanced solid tumor such as melanoma, head and neck, liver or kidney cancer. Both conserved end residues are part of each CDR3. The D gene is left open where the match is weak. The size of a clone is reported for some rows only, either as once, few or many, or as a class for expanded clones.

J	D	V	size	CDR3	DNA
TRBJ2-3	TRBD2	TRBV5-8	-	CASSLNRLAGTSTDTQYF	TGTGCCAGCAGCTTGAATCGACTAGCGGGTACTAGCACAGATACGCAGTATTTT
TRBJ2-7	TRBD1	TRBV6-5	-	CASSPTGTGGNEQYF	TGTGCCAGCAGCCCCACCGGGACAGGGGGTAACGAGCAGTACTTC
TRBJ2-5	-	TRBV6-6	-	CASSYSERAQETQYF	TGTGCCAGCAGTTACTCCGAGAGGGCCCAAGAGACCCAGTACTTC
TRBJ1-5	-	TRBV20-1	-	CSARGTGPQHF	TGCAGTGCTAGAGGCACTGGTCCCCAGCATTTT
TRBJ2-7	TRBD1	TRBV5-1	-	CASSPRDSTYEQYF	TGCGCCAGCAGCCCCCGGGACAGTACCTACGAGCAGTACTTC
TRBJ2-3	-	TRBV5-6	-	CASSPWTLGGTQYF	TGTGCCAGCAGCCCCTGGACCTTGGGGGGTACGCAGTATTTT
TRBJ2-1	TRBD2	TRBV6-1	few	CASSESGRPYNEQFF	TGTGCCAGCAGTGAGAGCGGGAGACCCTACAATGAGCAGTTCTTC
TRBJ2-1	-	TRBV10-3	once	CAISESGNEQFF	TGTGCCATCAGTGAGTCTGGGAATGAGCAGTTCTTC
TRBJ1-1	-	TRBV18	-	CASSQGTKATEAFF	TGTGCCAGCTCACAGGGTACCAAAGCCACTGAAGCTTTCTTT
TRBJ2-2	TRBD2	TRBV23-1	-	CALKTEGLAGGFTGELFF	TGCGCTCTGAAGACGGAGGGACTAGCGGGAGGGTTCACCGGGGAGCTGTTTTTT
TRBJ1-1	-	TRBV6-6	once	CASSYNRRNTEAFF	TGTGCCAGCAGTTATAACAGGCGGAACACTGAAGCTTTCTTT
TRBJ2-1	-	TRBV15	-	CATSRAYGPWQFF	TGTGCCACCAGCAGAGCGTATGGGCCTTGGCAGTTCTTC
TRBJ2-3	TRBD1	TRBV28	-	CASSFQTGGLGDTQYF	TGTGCCAGCAGTTTTCAGACAGGGGGCTTGGGAGATACGCAGTATTTT
TRBJ2-3	TRBD2	TRBV10-2	-	CASTGGEGSDTQYF	TGCGCCAGCACGGGGGGGGAAGGCTCAGATACGCAGTATTTT
TRBJ2-3	TRBD2	TRBV7-2	few	CASSLSSRLAGGRDTQYF	TGTGCCAGCAGCTTAAGTTCGCGGCTAGCGGGGGGACGAGATACGCAGTATTTT
TRBJ2-1	-	TRBV7-8	-	CASSLDTDKQFF	TGTGCCAGCAGCTTGGACACTGACAAGCAGTTCTTC
TRBJ2-5	-	TRBV14	-	CASSQGLGGTQYF	TGTGCCAGCAGCCAAGGCCTGGGGGGGACCCAGTACTTC
TRBJ2-1	TRBD2	TRBV19	few	CASSRGGSYNEQFF	TGTGCCAGTAGCCGCGGGGGCTCCTACAATGAGCAGTTCTTC
TRBJ1-3	-	TRBV9	once	CASSPGTGSSGNTIYF	TGTGCCAGCAGCCCAGGGACGGGGAGCTCTGGAAACACCATATATTTT
TRBJ2-5	-	TRBV4-2	-	CASSPLGISQETQYF	TGTGCCAGCAGCCCCCTCGGAATCTCACAAGAGACCCAGTACTTC
TRBJ2-7	-	TRBV11-2	-	CASSRRGADAYEQYF	TGTGCCAGCAGCCGACGGGGGGCGGATGCCTACGAGCAGTACTTC
TRBJ1-2	-	TRBV4-1	-	CASSLGQGPNYGYTF	TGCGCCAGCAGCCTGGGGCAGGGGCCTAACTATGGCTACACCTTC
TRBJ2-7	TRBD1	TRBV7-2	-	CASSLSPGQGYEQYF	TGTGCCAGCAGCTTAAGCCCGGGACAGGGGTACGAGCAGTACTTC
TRBJ1-4	-	TRBV21-1	-	CASMWAGIEKLFF	TGTGCCAGCATGTGGGCAGGGATCGAAAAACTGTTTTTT
TRBJ2-7	-	TRBV9	-	CASSVGRQGVKGEQYF	TGTGCCAGCAGCGTAGGTCGGCAGGGAGTTAAGGGGGAGCAGTACTTC
TRBJ2-2	-	TRBV18	once	CASSPTNFGTGELFF	TGTGCCAGCTCACCAACTAACTTCGGTACCGGGGAGCTGTTTTTT
TRBJ1-4	TRBD1	TRBV11-2	once	CASSLDHRGREKLFF	TGTGCCAGCAGCTTAGATCACAGGGGGCGTGAAAAACTGTTTTTT
TRBJ1-6	-	TRBV6-5	-	CASSYSGRDPLLHF	TGTGCCAGCAGTTACTCGGGGAGGGACCCACTTCTCCACTTT
TRBJ1-1	-	TRBV7-2	-	CASSLGGPANTEAFF	TGTGCCAGCAGCTTAGGGGGGCCGGCGAACACTGAAGCTTTCTTT
TRBJ2-3	-	TRBV10-2	-	CASSELAYPTDTQYF	TGCGCCAGCAGTGAGCTAGCCTATCCCACAGATACGCAGTATTTT
TRBJ1-4	TRBD1	TRBV27	-	CASSLSRDRGQKLFF	TGTGCCAGCAGTTTATCTAGGGACAGGGGGCAAAAACTGTTTTTT
TRBJ2-7	TRBD2	TRBV28	once	CASSDPGLASYEQYF	TGTGCCAGCAGTGATCCGGGACTAGCCTCTTACGAGCAGTACTTC
TRBJ2-5	TRBD2	TRBV27	-	CASSSRLAGGPAQETQYF	TGTGCCAGCAGTTCCAGACTAGCGGGGGGCCCCGCTCAAGAGACCCAGTACTTC
TRBJ2-6	-	TRBV29-1	-	CSVGSVSGANVLTF	TGCAGCGTTGGGTCCGTCTCTGGGGCCAACGTCCTGACTTTC
TRBJ1-4	TRBD1	TRBV5-1	-	CASSVSGGQNEKLFF	TGCGCCAGCAGCGTATCAGGGGGGCAAAATGAAAAACTGTTTTTT
TRBJ2-7	TRBD1	TRBV6-1	once	CASSPRTGAYEQYF	TGTGCCAGCAGTCCTCGGACAGGGGCCTACGAGCAGTACTTC
TRBJ1-3	-	TRBV7-9	once	CASSWRGSPGNTIYF	TGTGCCAGCAGCTGGAGGGGGTCCCCTGGAAACACCATATATTTT
TRBJ2-3	-	TRBV19	-	CASSYGGPDTQYF	TGTGCCAGTAGTTATGGCGGTCCTGATACGCAGTATTTT
TRBJ1-5	TRBD1	TRBV10-2	-	CASTRGDQPQHF	TGCGCCAGCACCAGGGGGGACCAGCCCCAGCATTTT
TRBJ2-5	-	TRBV12-2	-	CASRLAEGLQETQYF	TGTGCAAGTCGCTTAGCGGAGGGCCTTCAGGAGACCCAGTACTTC
TRBJ2-7	TRBD2	TRBV28	-	CASSLTSAAYEQYF	TGTGCCAGCAGTTTGACTAGCGCAGCCTACGAGCAGTACTTC
TRBJ2-7	-	TRBV14	-	CASSARLEGANEQYF	TGTGCCAGCAGCGCCCGACTAGAGGGAGCGAACGAGCAGTACTTC
TRBJ1-4	-	TRBV28	-	CASSRNRGATNEKLFF	TGTGCCAGCAGCCGAAACCGGGGGGCAACTAATGAAAAACTGTTTTTT
TRBJ1-5	-	TRBV4-1	-	CASSQIGSRFSNQPQHF	TGCGCCAGCAGCCAGATTGGGTCTCGTTTTAGCAATCAGCCCCAGCATTTT
TRBJ1-2	TRBD1	TRBV11-2	once	CASRTTGGYGYTF	TGTGCCAGCAGGACAACAGGGGGCTATGGCTACACCTTC
TRBJ1-4	-	TRBV19	-	CASSLLTRMGEKLFF	TGTGCCAGTAGTCTATTGACTCGTATGGGTGAAAAACTGTTTTTT
TRBJ2-4	-	TRBV7-8	-	CASSRQRQGGYGIQYF	TGTGCCAGCAGCCGACAGAGACAGGGAGGGTACGGCATTCAGTACTTC
TRBJ1-1	TRBD1	TRBV7-8	-	CASSRDRNTEAFF	TGTGCCAGCAGCCGGGACAGGAACACTGAAGCTTTCTTT
TRBJ2-3	-	TRBV28	few	CASSPVGAPSTDTQYF	TGTGCCAGCAGCCCAGTGGGAGCCCCTAGCACAGATACGCAGTATTTT
TRBJ1-1	-	TRBV18	-	CASSPSLSFKFGGNTEAFF	TGTGCCAGCTCACCAAGTCTCAGTTTTAAGTTCGGGGGGAACACTGAAGCTTTCTTT
TRBJ1-5	-	TRBV30	few	CACPYAPQDRLNQPQHF	TGTGCCTGCCCCTATGCCCCGCAGGACAGACTCAATCAGCCCCAGCATTTT
TRBJ1-1	TRBD1	TRBV30	-	CAWDRGRAEAFF	TGTGCCTGGGACAGGGGGCGCGCTGAAGCTTTCTTT
TRBJ1-2	-	TRBV6-5	-	CASSYARQVSNYGYTF	TGTGCCAGCAGTTACGCCAGACAGGTTTCTAACTATGGCTACACCTTC
TRBJ2-7	-	TRBV7-2	-	CASSFNRASYEQYF	TGTGCCAGCAGCTTTAACAGGGCCTCCTACGAGCAGTACTTC
TRBJ1-1	-	TRBV28	-	CASSSLRQASGTEAFF	TGTGCCAGCAGTTCCTTAAGACAGGCATCGGGCACTGAAGCTTTCTTT